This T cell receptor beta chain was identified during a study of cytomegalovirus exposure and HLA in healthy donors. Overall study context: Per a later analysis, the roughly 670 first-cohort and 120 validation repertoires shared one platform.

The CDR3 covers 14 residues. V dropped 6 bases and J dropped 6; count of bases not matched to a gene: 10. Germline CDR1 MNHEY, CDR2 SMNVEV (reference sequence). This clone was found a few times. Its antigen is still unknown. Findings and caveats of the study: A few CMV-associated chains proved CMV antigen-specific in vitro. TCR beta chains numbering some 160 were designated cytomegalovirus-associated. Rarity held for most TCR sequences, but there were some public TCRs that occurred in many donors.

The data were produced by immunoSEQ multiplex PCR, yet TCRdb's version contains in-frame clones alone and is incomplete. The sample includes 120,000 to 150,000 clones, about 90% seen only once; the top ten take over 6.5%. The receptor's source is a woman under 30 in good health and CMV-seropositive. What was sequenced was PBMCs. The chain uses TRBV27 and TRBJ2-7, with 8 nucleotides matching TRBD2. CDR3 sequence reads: CASSSGSPRFEQYF. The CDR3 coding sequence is TGTGCCAGCAGCAGCGGGAGTCCCCGTTTCGAGCAGTACTTC.